This TCR beta chain comes out of a study of blood T cell repertoires in COVID-19. Study background: The United States, Italy and Spain supplied acute and convalescent COVID-19 samples. PBMCs, B-cell-depleted T cells, or T cells provided the cDNA or gDNA that made up the material.

V was shortened by 5 bases and J by 4 bases, with 11 bases between the two germline ends. There are 13 residues in the CDR3. The germline V gene has CDR1 SGHTA and CDR2 FQGNSA. Authors' methods: Amplification from reference gene primers served as the basis for estimated nucleated cell counts. Libraries were prepared by immunoSEQ multiplex PCR; TCRdb keeps only in-frame clonotypes and omits some of them. V, J and clone size derive from that table, while D and trimming were established from the DNA sequence. The sample lists around 240,000 clones; 75% to 85% were seen once. This TCR derives from a woman aged 40 to 50 who had recovered from COVID-19. This chain links TRBV7-2 with TRBJ1-2; the D is unclear. The sequencing input was peripheral blood. The CDR3 nucleotides are TGTGCCAGCAGCCCCGCCAGGTCCTATGGCTACACCTTC. This encodes CASSPARSYGYTF.